These 5 T cell receptor beta chains were sequenced from one sample in a study of blood T cells in healthy people across ages. A second PCR, run for about 6 to 12 cycles, used a sample-barcoded 5' primer plus a J-beta primer mix. In TCRdb, the 5' RACE reads were re-called with MiXCR into one record per CDR3 protein. The sample has around 1,500,000 distinct CDR3 sequences; approximately 38% are singletons. Sequenced input: blood. These receptors originate from a young woman in good health.

This clonotype was seen a handful of times. This chain uses TRBV3-1 with TRBJ2-4, with 9 nucleotides matching TRBD2. Germline trimming cut 1 base from V and 9 bases from J; bases unmatched to any gene: 7. The CDR3 extends over 15 amino acids. Per the germline V gene, CDR1 is LGHDT and CDR2 is YNNKEL (reference sequence). The CDR3 region has the DNA TGTGCCAGCAGCCAAGCTAGCGGGACTTCTAGCATTCAGTACTTC. Amino acids: CASSQASGTSSIQYF.

The chain employs TRBV7-9 and TRBJ2-4; 11 nucleotides match TRBD1. This CDR3 contains 16 residues. The V gene end was trimmed by 5 bases and the J gene end by 7 bases; junction bases not matched to a gene: 10. Germline V lookup: CDR1 SEHNR, CDR2 FQNEAQ (reference sequence). The CDR3 DNA follows: TGTGCCAGCAGCGACGGGACAGGGGGATCTGGGAACATTCAGTACTTC. It translates to CASSDGTGGSGNIQYF.

The genes are TRBV29-1 and TRBJ2-7, with a weak D call TRBD2 (5 bases). V was pared by 6 bases and J by 3 bases, with 18 bases between. This CDR3 is 14 amino acids long. Looked up from germline, CDR1 is SQVTM and CDR2 is ANQGSEA. CDR3 nucleotide sequence: TGCAGCGTCCGAGAGCTGGAGGACCTCTACGAGCAGTACTTC. Translated, it gives CSVRELEDLYEQYF.

This clonotype was found a few times. The chain employs TRBV30 and TRBJ2-1; maybe TRBD2 (5 bases). Per germline, CDR1 GTSNPN and CDR2 SVGIG (reference sequence). V dropped 4 bases and J dropped 7 bases, with 11 bases sitting between them. This CDR3 region has 12 residues. DNA for the CDR3: TGTGCCTGGAAACTAGGACGTAATGAGCAGTTCTTC. Its protein product is CAWKLGRNEQFF.

There are a few counts of this clonotype. The chain uses TRBV20-1 and TRBJ2-7; perhaps TRBD2 as D (5 bases). Germline values: CDR1 DFQATT, CDR2 SNEGSKA (reference sequence). Trimming stripped 3 bases from V and 2 bases from J, with 8 bases between. The length of the CDR3 is 12 residues. CDR3 loop: CSASGGPYEQYF. CDR3 sequence (DNA): TGCAGTGCTAGTGGCGGGCCCTACGAGCAGTACTTC.